The 21 T cell receptor beta chains below come from one sample, sequenced in a study of Graves' ophthalmopathy and Graves' hyperthyroidism listed by TCRdb under 2018. Sequencing relied on an Illumina HiSeq 2000. For repertoire sequencing, the TCR beta CDR3 regions were amplified from RNA transcripts. The first round was an RT-PCR using HTBI primers with the Qiagen OneStep RT-PCR kit, and this first round was followed by a second-round multiplex PCR, then size selection and purification. TCRdb reprocessing: public reads trimmed at Q25 with fastp, clones called with MiXCR, in-frame beta chains kept. CDR3 protein sequences are deduplicated, and each keeps its most common genes and DNA. In all, the sample holds about 58,000 distinct CDR3 sequences, and approximately 52% of those were seen once. The top ten clonotypes cover around 4.5% of the sample. Sequenced: peripheral blood. The receptor set was obtained from an adult woman with Graves' ophthalmopathy.

This clonotype appeared many times. The V call is TRBV11-1, the J call TRBJ2-7, with D maybe TRBD2 (6 bases). Trimming stripped 9 bases from V and 0 bases from J, with 12 bases between. Germline V CDR1 and CDR2: SGHAT, FQDESV (reference sequence). The CDR3 has 13 residues. CDR3 residues: CASKWDFSYEQYF. CDR3 bases: TGTGCCAGTAAATGGGACTTCTCCTACGAGCAGTACTTC.

The sample holds many counts of this clonotype. The gene calls are TRBV4-3 and TRBJ2-7; D possibly corresponds to TRBD2 (5 bases). Germline V gene data show CDR1 as LGHNA and CDR2 as YSLEER. The V gene lost 0 bases and the J gene lost 6 bases, with 15 bases spanning the gap. CDR3 length: 15 amino acids. As DNA, the CDR3 is TGCGCCAGCAGCCAAGAAGCCAGCGGACCCTCCGAGCAGTACTTC. It specifies CASSQEASGPSEQYF.

This clonotype has a count of ten or more. The chain couples TRBV28 to TRBJ2-3; tentative D call: TRBD2 (6 bases). This CDR3 region has 14 residues. CDR1 is MDHEN and CDR2 is SYDVKM in the germline V gene. V lost 8 bases and J 0 bases, leaving 12 bases between the germline ends. CDR3 in amino acids: CASGRDSSTDTQYF. The CDR3 nucleotides are TGTGCCAGCGGAAGGGACTCTAGCACAGATACGCAGTATTTT.

The gene calls are TRBV6-2 or TRBV6-3 and TRBJ2-1, with D perhaps given as TRBD1 or TRBD2 (5 bases each). V was cut by 6 bases and J by 12 bases, with 12 bases left in between. The CDR3 totals 11 residues. Germline V lookup: CDR1 MNHEY, CDR2 SVGEGT. DNA for the CDR3: TGTGCCAGCAGCCGGGGCTATGTGCAGTTCTTC. It encodes CASSRGYVQFF.

This clonotype occurred many times. This chain joins TRBV19 and TRBJ1-1; TRBD1 is a possible D gene (5 bases). V lost 0 bases to trimming and J lost 1 base, with 6 bases between them. CDR1 and CDR2 from the germline V gene are LNHDA and SQIVND (reference sequence). CDR3 length: 14 amino acids. In nucleotides, the CDR3 is TGTGCCAGTAGTATAGATGGGGGGAACACTGAAGCTTTCTTT. Amino acid sequence: CASSIDGGNTEAFF.

The chain joins TRBV7-3 to TRBJ2-7; 11 nucleotides line up with TRBD1. The germline V gene encodes CDR1 SGHTA and CDR2 FQGTGA. Trimming at V came to 5 bases and at J to 6 bases, leaving 6 bases not matched to a gene. The CDR3 extends over 14 amino acids. In DNA form, the CDR3 reads TGTGCCAGCAGCCGGACAGGGGGCCCGGTCGAGCAGTACTTC. Residues: CASSRTGGPVEQYF.

This chain uses TRBV20-1 with TRBJ1-3; D is unclear. Deletions cut 3 bases from V and 12 bases from J, with 12 bases between. The CDR3 is 11 amino acids. Germline V gene lookup returns CDR1 DFQATT and CDR2 SNEGSKA (reference sequence). DNA for the CDR3: TGCAGTGCTAGTAATGGAAATAGCATATATTTT. It yields the protein CSASNGNSIYF.

At least ten counts were recorded for this clonotype. This chain links TRBV6-2 or TRBV6-3 with TRBJ2-7; 10 bases fit TRBD2. Trimming took 7 bases from V and 0 from J; bases not matched to a gene: 12. CDR3 size: 17 residues. The germline V gene has CDR1 MNHEY and CDR2 SVGEGT. CDR3 amino acids: CASTPEREGRHSYEQYF. The CDR3 DNA reads as TGTGCCAGCACCCCAGAGCGGGAGGGCCGTCACTCCTACGAGCAGTACTTC.

There are many counts of this clonotype. The chain joins TRBV7-9 to TRBJ1-6; 7 bases are shared with TRBD1. CDR3 length: 15 amino acids. Trimming cost V 1 base and J 10 bases; bases outside gene matches: 7. Germline CDR1 reads SEHNR; CDR2 reads FQNEAQ (reference sequence). The CDR3 here is CASSLERGPGSPLHF. As DNA, the CDR3 is TGTGCCAGCAGCTTAGAAAGGGGGCCGGGGTCACCCCTCCACTTT.

About this clonotype itself: A read error may produce the germline difference seen at one junction end. CDR3: CASTPGLADRETQYF. The CDR3 region has the DNA TGTGCTAGCACCCCCGGACTAGCGGACAGAGAGACCCAGTACTTC. The chain employs TRBV7-7 and TRBJ2-5; 10 bases align to TRBD2. The CDR3 is made up of 15 amino acids. Germline assignment: CDR1 SSHAT and CDR2 FNYEAQ (reference sequence).

As regards this clonotype: A junction boundary mismatches the germline segment, possibly from a read error. V is TRBV5-8 and J is TRBJ2-1; TRBD2 aligns across 8 bases. The CDR3 spans 17 residues. Germline V gene sequence: CDR1 SGHTS, CDR2 YDEGEE. The DNA of the CDR3 is TGTGCCAGCAGCCGTCGGAGCGGGAGAATTTCCTACAGTGAGCAGTTCTTC. This encodes CASSRRSGRISYSEQFF.

The table lists this clonotype with many counts. This chain uses TRBV11-2 with TRBJ1-2; TRBD1 might be the D (5 bases). Germline V gives CDR1 SGHAT, CDR2 FQNNGV. V was pared by 4 bases and J by 13 bases, with 19 bases between. The CDR3 consists of 13 residues. The CDR3 DNA is TGTGCCAGCAGCTGGGGGGGGATAAAGAGGGGCACCTTC. This codes for CASSWGGIKRGTF.

This clonotype was counted ten times or more. The rearrangement joins TRBV19 to TRBJ2-1; 8 positions agree with TRBD1. V trimming: 3 bases; J trimming: 9 bases; junction bases outside the gene matches: 7. CDR1 LNHDA and CDR2 SQIVND come from the germline V gene (reference sequence). The CDR3 consists of 14 residues. CDR3 sequence (DNA): TGTGCCAGTAGTATCCAGGGGGCTTTAGGTGAGCAGTTCTTC. Translated, it gives CASSIQGALGEQFF.

Concerning this clonotype itself: A junction end diverges from the germline sequence, so it may reflect a read error. J is TRBJ1-1 and V is TRBV2; D is ambiguous. Looked up from germline, CDR1 is SNHLY and CDR2 is FYNNEI. This CDR3 has 11 residues. CDR3 region: CASTMKSEAFF. In nucleotides, the CDR3 is TGTGCCAGCACCATGAAGTCTGAGGCTTTCTTT. Full variable domain (missing parts from reference TRBV2 and TRBJ1-1): EPEVTQTPSHQVTQMGQEVILRCVPISNHLYFYWYRQILGQKVEFLVSFYNNEISEKSEIFDDQFSVERPDGSNFTLKIRSTKLEDSAMYFCASTMKSEAFFGQGTRLTVV.

As to this clonotype: One end of the junction varies from germline; a read error may be responsible. The CDR3 DNA reads as TGCAGTGCTAGAGGGCACCAAGCGGGCAGGGGCGGCGGGGGGCTGTTTTTT. Residues: CSARGHQAGRGGGGLFF. V gene TRBV20-1 combines with J gene TRBJ2-2; a weak D match, TRBD2 (7 bases). The length of the CDR3 is 17 residues. Germline CDR1 and CDR2: DFQATT and SNEGSKA (reference sequence).

The V and J genes are TRBV19 and TRBJ2-2; tentatively, D is TRBD1 (6 bases). Trimming left V 3 bases short and J 0 bases short, with 32 bases between. This CDR3 is built from 23 residues. Germline V gene sequence: CDR1 LNHDA, CDR2 SQIVND (reference sequence). The CDR3 bases are TGTGCCAGTAGTATTCCAGGGGTTAGCAATCAGCCCCAGGGCTGTGCGAACACCGGGGAGCTGTTTTTT. Translating it yields CASSIPGVSNQPQGCANTGELFF.

This clonotype was counted ten times or more. V usage is TRBV20-1 and J usage is TRBJ2-7, with D maybe TRBD2 (6 bases). V dropped 3 bases and J dropped 4 bases, with 16 bases sitting between them. The CDR3 is made up of 14 amino acids. In germline, CDR1 is DFQATT, CDR2 SNEGSKA (reference sequence). Here the CDR3 DNA reads TGCAGTGCTAGTCCGGACACGGGAGAATACGAGCAGTACTTC. It translates to CSASPDTGEYEQYF.

The chain couples TRBV7-2 to TRBJ2-1; 14 positions match TRBD2. V shed 5 bases and J 4 bases; nucleotides not matched to a gene: 4. Germline-derived CDR1 and CDR2 are SGHTA and FQGNSA. The CDR3 covers 16 residues. CDR3 in DNA: TGTGCCAGCAGCCTGGGACTAGCGGGAGTGTACAATGAGCAGTTCTTC. Protein sequence: CASSLGLAGVYNEQFF.

The J gene is TRBJ2-4, the V gene TRBV9; D is uncertain. Germline CDR1 reads SGDLS; CDR2 reads YYNGEE. The CDR3 covers 16 residues. Between the trimmed V and J ends, which lost 0 bases and 1 base, there was a span of 11 bases. This CDR3 is CASSVGLSKAKNIQYF. CDR3 nucleotides: TGTGCCAGCAGCGTAGGACTCAGCAAGGCCAAAAACATTCAGTACTTC.

Ten or more counts support this clonotype. The chain has TRBV12-3 or TRBV12-4 and TRBJ1-5; D is undetermined. V dropped 0 bases and J dropped 3 bases, with 9 bases sitting between them. The CDR3 sequence is 15 residues long. The CDR3 DNA reads TGTGCCAGCAGTTTAGCGGGAAGGGCCAATCAGCCCCAGCATTTT. This gives the protein CASSLAGRANQPQHF.

The chain is built from TRBV20-1 and TRBJ2-5; 16 nucleotides agree with TRBD2. Trimming removed 5 bases from V and 7 bases from J; junction bases left unmatched: 16. Per the germline V gene, CDR1 is DFQATT and CDR2 is SNEGSKA (reference sequence). The CDR3 spans 18 residues. CDR3 sequence (DNA): TGCAGTGCTGTAGTACCCGGGACTAGCGGGAGGGCCGATGGGACCCAGTACTTC. This encodes CSAVVPGTSGRADGTQYF.